This TCR beta chain is drawn from a study of T cells in Graves' hyperthyroidism and ophthalmopathy. Regarding this clonotype: A read error may be the cause here, since a much bigger clone is one base away. The CDR3 does not end in the conserved phenylalanine or tryptophan, so this is likely a read error.

RNA transcripts were the template for amplifying TCR beta CDR3 regions. HTBI primers were employed in a first-round RT-PCR of the TCR CDR3. TCRdb reprocessed the multiplex PCR reads with MiXCR, giving one entry per CDR3 protein. The sample carries approximately 520,000 distinct CDR3 sequences, approximately 24% recorded once. Looked up from germline, CDR1 is SEHNR and CDR2 is FQNEAQ (reference sequence). The CDR3 runs to 14 residues. The ends lost 3 bases at V and 5 bases at J; junction bases unmatched: 5. The chain employs TRBV7-9 and TRBJ2-7, with 9 bases that match TRBD1. Sequencing input: blood. The TCR sequence derives from a woman aged 30 to 39 with Graves' ophthalmopathy. CDR3 residues: CASSLGDRVDEQYL. CDR3 DNA: TGTGCCAGCAGCTTGGGGGACAGGGTCGACGAGCAGTACTTG.